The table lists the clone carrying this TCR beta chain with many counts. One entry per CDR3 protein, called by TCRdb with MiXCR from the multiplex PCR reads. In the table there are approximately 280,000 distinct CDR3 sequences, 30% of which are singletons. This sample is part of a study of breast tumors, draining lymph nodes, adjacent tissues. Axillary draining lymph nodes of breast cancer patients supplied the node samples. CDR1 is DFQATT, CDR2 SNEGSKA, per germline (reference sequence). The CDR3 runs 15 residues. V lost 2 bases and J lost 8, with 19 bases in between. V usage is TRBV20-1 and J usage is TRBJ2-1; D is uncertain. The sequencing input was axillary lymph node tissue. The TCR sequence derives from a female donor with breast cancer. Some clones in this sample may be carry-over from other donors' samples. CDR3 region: CSARMAGRVAHEQFF. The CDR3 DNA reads TGCAGTGCTAGAATGGCCGGACGGGTGGCCCATGAGCAGTTCTTC.